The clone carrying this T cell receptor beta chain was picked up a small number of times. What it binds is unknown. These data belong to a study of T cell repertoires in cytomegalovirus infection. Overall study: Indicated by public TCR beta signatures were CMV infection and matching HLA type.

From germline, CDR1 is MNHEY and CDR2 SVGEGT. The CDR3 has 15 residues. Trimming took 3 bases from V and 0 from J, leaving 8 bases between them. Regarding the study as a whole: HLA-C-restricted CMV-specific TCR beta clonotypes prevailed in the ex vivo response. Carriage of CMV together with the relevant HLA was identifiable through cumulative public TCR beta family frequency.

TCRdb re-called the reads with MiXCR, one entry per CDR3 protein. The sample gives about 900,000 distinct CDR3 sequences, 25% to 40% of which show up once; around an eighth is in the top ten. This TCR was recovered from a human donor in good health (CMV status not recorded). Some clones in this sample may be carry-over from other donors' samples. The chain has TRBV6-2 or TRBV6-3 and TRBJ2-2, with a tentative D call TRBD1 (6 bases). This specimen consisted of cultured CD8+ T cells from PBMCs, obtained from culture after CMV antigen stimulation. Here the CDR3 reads CASSYRTANTGELFF. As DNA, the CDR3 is TGTGCCAGCAGTTATCGGACAGCGAACACCGGGGAGCTGTTTTTT.